This is a list of T cell receptor beta chains from one sample in a study. TCRdb itself ran the RT-PCR reads through MiXCR, one entry per CDR3 protein. Of approximately 720,000 distinct CDR3 sequences in the sample, over 12% were seen once. Sequencing input: memory CD4+ T cells from blood. The receptor source for this set is a female donor in good health, serving as a healthy control. The CDR3 runs from the conserved cysteine through the conserved F or W. A D gene is named only where the DNA matches it firmly. Where a row states a size, it is once, few, many or the class of an expanded clone; other rows omit it.

v_call	cdr3_length	clone_size	j_call	d_call	cdr3_aa	cdr3_nt
TRBV12-3/TRBV12-4	13	-	TRBJ2-1	-	CASSFRQEAFRFF	TGTGCCAGCAGTTTCCGACAGGAGGCATTCCGGTTCTTC
TRBV2	13	few	TRBJ2-5	-	CASSQVYQETQYF	TGTGCCAGCAGTCAAGTGTACCAAGAGACCCAGTACTTC
TRBV4-3	16	-	TRBJ1-4	TRBD1	CASSQSPTDRGEKLFF	TGCGCCAGCAGCCAATCCCCCACAGACAGGGGTGAAAAACTGTTTTTT
TRBV6-6	15	few	TRBJ1-3	TRBD1	CASSPDRGSGNTIYF	TGTGCCAGCAGTCCCGACAGGGGCTCTGGAAACACCATATATTTT
TRBV10-3	13	many	TRBJ2-1	TRBD1	CAISRGLGDEQFF	TGTGCCATCAGCAGGGGGCTTGGGGATGAGCAGTTCTTC
TRBV7-9	12	many	TRBJ1-1	-	CASSPKGAEAFF	TGTGCCAGCAGTCCCAAGGGGGCTGAAGCTTTCTTT
TRBV15	12	many	TRBJ1-1	-	CATSRAKTRAFF	TGTGCCACCAGCAGAGCGAAAACAAGGGCTTTCTTT
TRBV5-6	15	few	TRBJ2-7	-	CASSRTGGYSYEQYF	TGTGCCAGCAGCCGCACCGGGGGTTACTCCTACGAGCAGTACTTC
TRBV29-1	11	-	TRBJ2-2	-	CSVEETGELFF	TGCAGCGTTGAGGAGACCGGGGAGCTGTTTTTT
TRBV29-1	13	few	TRBJ1-1	-	CSVSGRENTEAFF	TGCAGCGTTTCAGGACGGGAGAACACTGAAGCTTTCTTT
TRBV27	15	few	TRBJ2-5	TRBD2	CASKREGAGRGTQYF	TGTGCCAGCAAACGGGAGGGTGCGGGACGCGGGACCCAGTACTTC
TRBV15	17	-	TRBJ1-5	-	CATSRDRGGITNQPQHF	TGTGCCACCAGCAGAGATCGAGGCGGGATTACCAATCAGCCCCAGCATTTT
TRBV28	13	-	TRBJ2-7	-	CASGDISTYEQYF	TGTGCCAGCGGCGATATCAGTACCTACGAGCAGTACTTC
TRBV5-1	15	few	TRBJ1-5	TRBD1	CASSLQGADNQPQHF	TGCGCCAGCAGCTTACAGGGGGCAGATAATCAGCCCCAGCATTTT
TRBV7-9	14	few	TRBJ2-2	TRBD2	CASSPRLAAWQLFF	TGTGCCAGCAGCCCCCGACTAGCGGCTTGGCAGCTGTTTTTT
TRBV18	13	-	TRBJ1-1	-	CASSQGTDGNAFF	TGTGCCAGCTCACAGGGGACCGATGGGAACGCTTTCTTT
TRBV20-1	14	-	TRBJ1-2	TRBD1	CSATGTGVGYGYTF	TGCAGTGCCACCGGGACAGGGGTCGGCTATGGCTACACCTTC
TRBV7-7	15	-	TRBJ2-1	-	CASSLGPSGPNEQFF	TGTGCCAGCAGCTTAGGTCCTTCGGGGCCAAATGAGCAGTTCTTC
TRBV5-6	17	many	TRBJ2-2	-	CASSPQWSGSYTGELFF	TGTGCCAGCAGCCCCCAGTGGTCGGGGTCGTACACCGGGGAGCTGTTTTTT
TRBV20-1	16	-	TRBJ1-1	-	CSARAPSERLNTEAFF	TGCAGTGCTAGAGCCCCCTCAGAGAGGCTGAACACTGAAGCTTTCTTT
TRBV18	15	few	TRBJ1-1	-	CASSLQDVSNTEAFF	TGTGCCAGCTCACTACAGGACGTATCGAACACTGAAGCTTTCTTT
TRBV15	13	many	TRBJ1-2	-	CAFGGQGMGGYTF	TGTGCCTTCGGCGGTCAGGGTATGGGTGGCTACACCTTC
TRBV5-1	14	many	TRBJ2-1	TRBD1	CASSLAQGESEQFF	TGCGCCAGCAGCTTGGCCCAGGGGGAGAGTGAGCAGTTCTTC
TRBV12-3/TRBV12-4	15	few	TRBJ2-2	-	CASSSPGRVAGELFF	TGTGCCAGCAGTAGCCCGGGGCGCGTCGCCGGGGAGCTGTTTTTT
TRBV13	16	few	TRBJ2-2	-	CASSLSPGAMTGELFF	TGTGCCAGCAGCTTATCCCCAGGGGCGATGACCGGGGAGCTGTTTTTT
TRBV7-3	16	many	TRBJ2-3	-	CASSALGAYSTDTQYF	TGTGCCAGCAGCGCCCTGGGAGCCTATAGCACAGATACGCAGTATTTT
TRBV5-6	16	few	TRBJ2-7	-	CASNPSAGAPPYEQYF	TGTGCCAGCAATCCCTCGGCGGGGGCACCCCCCTACGAGCAGTACTTC
TRBV27	15	few	TRBJ1-5	-	CASSFAGNSNQPQHF	TGTGCCAGCAGTTTTGCCGGGAATAGCAATCAGCCCCAGCATTTT
TRBV6-6	16	-	TRBJ1-4	TRBD1	CASSSLGFGTGEKLFF	TGTGCCAGCAGTTCACTAGGTTTCGGGACAGGCGAAAAACTGTTTTTT
TRBV18	15	-	TRBJ1-4	TRBD1	CASSPSGTGTEKLFF	TGTGCCAGCTCACCCTCCGGGACAGGGACAGAAAAACTGTTTTTT
TRBV5-4	15	-	TRBJ2-7	-	CASSRFGPDLYEQYF	TGTGCCAGCAGCAGATTTGGTCCTGATCTCTACGAGCAGTACTTC
TRBV10-3	11	few	TRBJ2-2	-	CAIISSGELFF	TGTGCCATCATCAGTTCCGGGGAGCTGTTTTTT
TRBV7-2	15	-	TRBJ1-2	-	CASTRGVDPNYGYTF	TGTGCCAGCACCCGGGGGGTAGACCCTAACTATGGCTACACCTTC
TRBV10-3	13	few	TRBJ1-3	-	CASAGTSGNTIYF	TGTGCCAGCGCAGGAACCTCTGGAAACACCATATATTTT